A selection of T cell receptor beta chains follows, all from one sample in a study of shared clonotypes between healthy human individuals. Sequenced by immunoSEQ multiplex PCR; TCRdb stores in-frame clones only, minus some. The repertoire has some 2.4 million clones, 93% of them found once; the top ten carry roughly 0.39%. Material: naive CD4+ T cells from PBMCs. Source of these receptors: a man between 18 and 29 years old in good health. Some clones in this sample may be carry-over from other donors' samples. CDR3s include the opening cysteine and the closing phenylalanine or tryptophan. The order of the fields is D gene, V gene, J gene, clone size, CDR3 protein, CDR3 DNA. D genes are given only for firm matches. Size is stated for part of the rows, as once, few or many counts, or as a class when the clone is expanded.

>TRBD1|TRBV5-1|TRBJ1-1|.
CASSLTGVDSEAFF
TGCGCCAGCAGCTTGACAGGGGTGGATAGCGAAGCTTTCTTT
>TRBD2|TRBV11-3|TRBJ2-7|.
CASSLVNTRGFYEQYF
TGTGCCAGCAGCTTAGTTAACACGCGGGGGTTCTACGAGCAGTACTTC
>.|TRBV9|TRBJ2-2|once
CASSVAAGNTGELFF
TGTGCCAGCAGCGTAGCAGCGGGGAACACCGGGGAGCTGTTTTTT
>.|TRBV11-2|TRBJ1-1|.
CASSLPLGTEAFF
TGTGCCAGCAGCTTACCCCTGGGCACTGAAGCTTTCTTT
>.|TRBV30|TRBJ1-4|.
CAWSVQREKLFF
TGTGCCTGGAGTGTACAAAGGGAAAAACTGTTTTTT
>.|TRBV29-1|TRBJ1-1|few
CSVEVFAPQTTEAFF
TGCAGCGTTGAAGTTTTTGCCCCTCAGACAACTGAAGCTTTCTTT
>TRBD1|TRBV11-2|TRBJ2-1|.
CASSFAPGQGADEQFF
TGTGCCAGCAGCTTTGCTCCGGGACAGGGGGCCGATGAGCAGTTCTTC
>TRBD2|TRBV7-8|TRBJ2-7|.
CASSFGSLAGEKQYF
TGTGCCAGCAGCTTTGGAAGTCTAGCGGGAGAAAAACAGTACTTC
>TRBD2|TRBV7-9|TRBJ2-1|.
CASSFWREGGEQFF
TGTGCCAGCAGCTTTTGGCGGGAGGGCGGCGAGCAGTTCTTC
>.|TRBV5-4|TRBJ1-2|.
CASSLAVTIPGGYGYTF
TGTGCCAGCAGCTTGGCCGTGACGATACCCGGGGGCTATGGCTACACCTTC
>.|TRBV4-1|TRBJ1-2|.
CASSQLPGVTNYGYTF
TGCGCCAGCAGCCAACTTCCGGGGGTTACTAACTATGGCTACACCTTC
>.|TRBV7-9|TRBJ1-2|.
CASSFSQANYGYTF
TGTGCCAGCAGCTTTAGCCAAGCTAACTATGGCTACACCTTC
>.|TRBV19|TRBJ2-1|.
CASSMSSGGGAEQFF
TGTGCCAGTAGTATGTCTAGCGGAGGGGGGGCTGAGCAGTTCTTC
>.|TRBV18|TRBJ1-1|.
CASSRYREGDTEAFF
TGTGCCAGCTCGCGGTACAGGGAGGGGGACACTGAAGCTTTCTTT
>TRBD2|TRBV5-1|TRBJ2-3|.
CASSALAGQGRTDTQYF
TGCGCCAGCAGTGCACTAGCGGGCCAGGGAAGGACAGATACGCAGTATTTT
>.|TRBV29-1|TRBJ2-2|.
CSARGGTDNTGELFF
TGCAGCGCCAGGGGGGGTACAGACAATACCGGGGAGCTGTTTTTT
>TRBD2|TRBV19|TRBJ2-3|.
CASTVLAGGSDTQYF
TGTGCCAGTACCGTTTTGGCGGGAGGGTCAGATACGCAGTATTTT
>TRBD2|TRBV7-3|TRBJ2-1|.
CASSQGSSGGLNEQFF
TGTGCCAGCAGCCAAGGGTCTAGCGGAGGACTCAATGAGCAGTTCTTC
>TRBD2|TRBV6-5|TRBJ2-3|once
CASSRLAGTRDTQYF
TGTGCCAGCAGTAGACTAGCGGGAACCAGAGATACGCAGTATTTT
>TRBD1|TRBV7-9|TRBJ1-2|.
CASSTPDRVEGYTF
TGTGCCAGCAGCACACCGGACAGGGTTGAGGGCTACACCTTC
>.|TRBV4-2|TRBJ2-1|.
CASSQDFRDSLREQFF
TGTGCCAGCAGCCAAGATTTTCGGGACTCCCTCCGAGAACAGTTCTTC
>TRBD1|TRBV6-5|TRBJ2-7|.
CASSPGTGEYEQYF
TGTGCCAGCAGTCCAGGGACAGGGGAGTACGAGCAGTACTTC
>.|TRBV7-2|TRBJ2-7|.
CASSPSRTTSYEQYF
TGTGCCAGCAGCCCATCCAGGACTACCTCCTACGAGCAGTACTTC
>.|TRBV21-1|TRBJ1-1|few
CASSRWRKAFF
TGTGCCAGCAGCCGTTGGCGGAAAGCTTTCTTT
>.|TRBV27|TRBJ2-7|.
CASSLWGVKGGEQYF
TGTGCCAGCAGTTTATGGGGGGTGAAGGGAGGCGAGCAGTACTTC
>.|TRBV4-3|TRBJ2-7|.
CASSQGTGMYEQYF
TGCGCCAGCAGCCAAGGGACGGGAATGTACGAGCAGTACTTC
>.|TRBV6-1|TRBJ2-5|few
CASSVTETQYF
TGTGCCAGCAGTGTGACGGAGACCCAGTACTTC
>.|TRBV5-8|TRBJ2-6|once
CASSLRGAGANVLTF
TGTGCCAGCAGCTTGAGGGGGGCTGGGGCCAACGTCCTGACTTTC
>.|TRBV7-9|TRBJ2-2|few
CASNRVTGELFF
TGTGCCAGCAACCGTGTCACCGGGGAGCTGTTTTTT
>TRBD2|TRBV27|TRBJ2-7|.
CASSLASGIYEQYF
TGTGCCAGCAGTTTAGCTAGCGGGATCTACGAGCAGTACTTC
>TRBD2|TRBV5-1|TRBJ2-1|.
CASSLETAGGRNEQFF
TGCGCCAGCAGCTTGGAGACAGCGGGAGGGCGCAATGAGCAGTTCTTC
>.|TRBV15|TRBJ2-1|.
CATSRDIAATGYNEQFF
TGTGCCACCAGCAGAGATATAGCCGCAACAGGCTACAATGAGCAGTTCTTC
>.|TRBV23-1|TRBJ1-5|.
CASSQSLREGNQPQHF
TGCGCCAGCAGTCAATCGTTGCGGGAGGGCAATCAGCCCCAGCATTTT
>TRBD2|TRBV5-1|TRBJ2-2|.
CASTKREDGTGELFF
TGCGCCAGCACTAAGCGGGAGGACGGCACCGGGGAGCTGTTTTTT
>TRBD1|TRBV28|TRBJ2-7|.
CASSLLSGQGVREQYF
TGTGCCAGCAGTTTGTTATCGGGACAGGGAGTTCGCGAGCAGTACTTC
>.|TRBV6-5|TRBJ1-5|.
CASSYSGSQPQHF
TGTGCCAGCAGTTACTCGGGATCTCAGCCCCAGCATTTT
>.|TRBV6-5|TRBJ1-1|.
CASRSGTEAFF
TGTGCCAGCAGGTCCGGGACAGAAGCTTTCTTT
>.|TRBV28|TRBJ1-2|.
CASSSRYSRVRNGYTF
TGTGCCAGCAGTTCCCGCTACTCAAGGGTAAGGAACGGCTACACCTTC
>.|TRBV5-4|TRBJ2-7|.
CASSASQYREQYF
TGTGCCAGCAGCGCCTCCCAGTACCGCGAGCAGTACTTC
>.|TRBV28|TRBJ1-4|.
CASSLEEKLFF
TGTGCCAGCAGTTTAGAGGAGAAACTGTTTTTT
>.|TRBV27|TRBJ2-7|.
CASSWGSPVSSYEQYF
TGTGCCAGCAGTTGGGGTTCCCCGGTTAGCTCCTACGAGCAGTACTTC
>.|TRBV9|TRBJ2-7|.
CASSPRSGIYEQYF
TGTGCCAGCAGCCCCCGGTCGGGGATTTACGAGCAGTACTTC
>.|TRBV29-1|TRBJ1-1|.
CSVSGLVGREAFF
TGCAGCGTTTCGGGTCTTGTGGGGCGTGAAGCTTTCTTT
>.|TRBV6-6|TRBJ2-1|.
CASSYLPNEQFF
TGTGCCAGCAGTTACCTCCCTAATGAGCAGTTCTTC
>TRBD1|TRBV5-1|TRBJ1-5|.
CASSLGQGANQPQHF
TGCGCCAGCAGCTTGGGACAGGGGGCCAATCAGCCCCAGCATTTT